The rows below give T cell receptor beta chains drawn from one sample of a study of T cells after yellow fever vaccination. TCRdb reprocessed the 5' RACE reads via MiXCR and lists one record per CDR3 protein. Altogether about 240,000 distinct CDR3 sequences are present, 6.9% being singletons, with the ten largest covering 0.65% to 0.9%. The sample here was CD4+ T cells sorted from PBMCs, taken 15 days after the yellow fever booster vaccination. These receptors originate from a man aged 30 to 45 who received the YFV17D yellow fever vaccine. Each CDR3 is given with its conserved first and last residue. Each record gives: D gene, clone size, V gene, J gene, CDR3 protein, CDR3 DNA. The D gene is left open where the match is weak. Clone sizes are given selectively: once, few, many, or a class where the clone is expanded.

NA	many	TRBV29-1	TRBJ2-7	CSVPGTGSYEQYF	TGCAGCGTTCCTGGGACGGGTTCCTACGAGCAGTACTTC
NA	NA	TRBV12-3/TRBV12-4	TRBJ2-3	CASSKFNNPTDTQYF	TGTGCCAGCAGTAAATTTAATAACCCGACAGATACGCAGTATTTT
NA	NA	TRBV5-1	TRBJ2-5	CASSLLAGASETQYF	TGCGCCAGCAGCTTACTAGCCGGAGCCTCGGAGACCCAGTACTTC
NA	many	TRBV19	TRBJ1-5	CASSIGGQPQHF	TGTGCCAGTAGTATTGGCGGGCAGCCCCAGCATTTT
NA	NA	TRBV5-1	TRBJ2-2	CASRYSRTVNTGELFF	TGCGCCAGCAGATATTCCCGGACAGTGAACACCGGGGAGCTGTTTTTT
NA	NA	TRBV7-2	TRBJ1-3	CASSAFRGNTIYF	TGTGCCAGCAGCGCGTTCAGGGGAAACACCATATATTTT
TRBD1	NA	TRBV7-7	TRBJ2-5	CASSVGQGASRETQYF	TGTGCTAGCAGCGTGGGACAGGGGGCCTCCCGAGAGACCCAGTACTTC
NA	NA	TRBV7-2	TRBJ2-3	CASSLEAIRTDTQYF	TGTGCCAGCAGCTTAGAGGCCATTCGCACAGATACGCAGTATTTT
TRBD1	many	TRBV7-9	TRBJ1-1	CASSLYRGRGTEAFF	TGTGCCAGCAGCCTCTACAGGGGGCGAGGGACTGAAGCTTTCTTT
NA	NA	TRBV5-1	TRBJ2-5	CASSLGPGLLQETQYF	TGCGCCAGCAGCTTGGGCCCAGGGTTGCTCCAAGAGACCCAGTACTTC
NA	NA	TRBV18	TRBJ2-1	CASSPEETDEQFF	TGTGCCAGCTCCCCTGAAGAAACCGATGAGCAGTTCTTC
TRBD2	NA	TRBV15	TRBJ2-1	CATSRGTSDFIEQFF	TGTGCCACCAGCCGCGGGACTAGCGATTTCATTGAGCAGTTCTTC
NA	many	TRBV7-2	TRBJ2-1	CASSLVRNNEQFF	TGTGCCAGCAGCTTAGTTAGGAACAATGAGCAGTTCTTC
NA	many	TRBV7-6	TRBJ1-3	CASSLDDGNTIYF	TGTGCCAGCAGCTTAGATGACGGAAACACCATATATTTT
NA	few	TRBV5-1	TRBJ2-3	CATRRQLSTDTQYF	TGCGCCACCAGACGACAGTTAAGCACAGATACGCAGTATTTT
NA	few	TRBV10-3	TRBJ2-1	CAIKAGGPSSYNEQFF	TGTGCCATCAAGGCCGGGGGCCCCAGCTCCTACAATGAGCAGTTCTTC
NA	NA	TRBV10-2	TRBJ2-7	CASSLGGFGEQYF	TGCGCCAGCAGTTTGGGGGGCTTCGGCGAGCAGTACTTC
NA	NA	TRBV7-3	TRBJ2-5	CASSLYQRGDRDDPQETQYF	TGTGCCAGCAGCTTATACCAGCGTGGGGACCGGGACGATCCACAAGAGACCCAGTACTTC
TRBD2	many	TRBV7-2	TRBJ2-1	CASSYTSGYDNEQFF	TGTGCCAGCAGTTACACTAGCGGATACGACAATGAGCAGTTCTTC
NA	many	TRBV15	TRBJ2-1	CATSRVLPGTGYNEQFF	TGTGCCACCAGCAGAGTGCTCCCCGGGACTGGCTACAATGAGCAGTTCTTC
NA	NA	TRBV4-3	TRBJ2-1	CASSLSVGSYNEQFF	TGCGCCAGCAGCCTATCTGTGGGGTCCTACAATGAGCAGTTCTTC
NA	NA	TRBV5-5	TRBJ2-7	CASSLEYRTSGEQYF	TGTGCCAGCAGCTTGGAATACAGAACAAGTGGAGAGCAGTACTTC
NA	many	TRBV2	TRBJ2-1	CAGGRTGAFEQFF	TGTGCCGGGGGGCGCACGGGGGCCTTTGAGCAGTTCTTC
NA	many	TRBV20-1	TRBJ2-3	CSARVFRWEDTQYF	TGCAGTGCTAGAGTGTTTAGGTGGGAAGATACGCAGTATTTT
NA	NA	TRBV4-1	TRBJ2-1	CASSQQEGFGEQFF	TGCGCCAGCAGCCAACAGGAGGGATTCGGTGAGCAGTTCTTC
NA	many	TRBV20-1	TRBJ2-2	CSGGSNTGELFF	TGCAGCGGGGGTTCTAACACCGGGGAGCTGTTTTTT
TRBD1	many	TRBV18	TRBJ2-1	CASSPRPGQGPHNEQFF	TGTGCCAGCTCACCACGGCCGGGACAGGGGCCCCACAATGAGCAGTTCTTC
NA	few	TRBV9	TRBJ2-7	CASSPHRSSYEQYF	TGTGCCAGCAGCCCTCACCGGTCCTCCTACGAGCAGTACTTC
NA	many	TRBV4-3	TRBJ2-3	CASSQGIGDTQYF	TGCGCCAGCAGCCAAGGTATTGGAGATACGCAGTATTTT
NA	few	TRBV4-2	TRBJ1-1	CASSPRAATEAFF	TGTGCCAGCAGCCCGAGGGCGGCGACTGAAGCTTTCTTT
TRBD1	few	TRBV12-3/TRBV12-4	TRBJ2-2	CASSLGTGGTGELFF	TGTGCCAGCAGTTTAGGAACAGGGGGGACCGGGGAGCTGTTTTTT
TRBD2	many	TRBV6-5	TRBJ2-1	CASSYSNGRINEQFF	TGTGCCAGCAGTTACTCGAACGGGAGGATTAATGAGCAGTTCTTC
NA	few	TRBV18	TRBJ2-2	CASSPPQRYSGELFF	TGTGCCAGCTCACCACCCCAACGGTACTCCGGGGAGCTGTTTTTT
NA	many	TRBV29-1	TRBJ2-3	CSALEGTDTQYF	TGCAGCGCCCTAGAGGGAACAGATACGCAGTATTTT
NA	many	TRBV6-1	TRBJ2-5	CASAKQSQETQYF	TGTGCCAGCGCTAAGCAGAGCCAAGAGACCCAGTACTTC
TRBD1	few	TRBV3-1	TRBJ2-1	CASSPSRDRGRGRQFF	TGTGCCAGCAGCCCTTCCCGGGACAGGGGGCGAGGTAGGCAGTTCTTC
NA	few	TRBV6-1	TRBJ2-1	CASYSFPSSYNEQFF	TGTGCCAGTTACAGTTTTCCGAGCTCCTACAATGAGCAGTTCTTC
NA	few	TRBV7-6	TRBJ2-7	CASSLAVTGSYEQYF	TGTGCCAGCAGCTTAGCGGTGACAGGCTCCTACGAGCAGTACTTC
NA	NA	TRBV5-1	TRBJ2-5	CASSAGPGETQYF	TGCGCCAGCAGCGCCGGACCGGGGGAGACCCAGTACTTC
NA	NA	TRBV7-3	TRBJ2-1	CASGPSGVAGGEQFF	TGTGCCAGCGGCCCGTCGGGGGTGGCTGGCGGTGAGCAGTTCTTC
NA	few	TRBV5-6	TRBJ2-3	CASSLGRVSTDTQYF	TGTGCCAGCAGCTTGGGAAGAGTAAGCACAGATACGCAGTATTTT
NA	few	TRBV18	TRBJ2-2	CASSPRQDTGELFF	TGTGCCAGCTCACCCCGACAGGACACCGGGGAGCTGTTTTTT
NA	few	TRBV5-1	TRBJ2-7	CASSLEQGRQYF	TGCGCCAGCAGCTTGGAACAGGGTAGGCAGTACTTC
TRBD2	few	TRBV7-8	TRBJ2-7	CASSLGLAGEEQYF	TGTGCCAGCAGCTTAGGACTAGCTGGAGAGGAGCAGTACTTC
NA	NA	TRBV18	TRBJ2-1	CASSPNSNEQFF	TGTGCCAGCTCACCAAATTCAAATGAGCAGTTCTTC
NA	NA	TRBV11-3	TRBJ2-7	CASSRAGGSEQYF	TGTGCCAGCAGCCGAGCCGGAGGGTCCGAGCAGTACTTC